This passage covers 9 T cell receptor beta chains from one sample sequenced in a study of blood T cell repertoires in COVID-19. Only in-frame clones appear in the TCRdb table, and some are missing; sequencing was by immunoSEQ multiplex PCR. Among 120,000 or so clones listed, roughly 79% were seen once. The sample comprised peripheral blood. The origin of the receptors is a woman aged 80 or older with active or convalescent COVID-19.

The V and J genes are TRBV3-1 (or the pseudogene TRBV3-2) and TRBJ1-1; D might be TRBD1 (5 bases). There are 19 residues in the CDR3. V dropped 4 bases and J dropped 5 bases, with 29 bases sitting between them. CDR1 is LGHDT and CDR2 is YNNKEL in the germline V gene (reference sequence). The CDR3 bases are TGTGCCAGCAGCCCACCGGATACGGAACGGGACTATTCGTGGACTGAAGCTTTCTTT. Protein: CASSPPDTERDYSWTEAFF.

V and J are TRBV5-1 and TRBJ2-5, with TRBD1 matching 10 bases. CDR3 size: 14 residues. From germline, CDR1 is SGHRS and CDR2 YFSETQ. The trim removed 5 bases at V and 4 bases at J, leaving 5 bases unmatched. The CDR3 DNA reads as TGCGCCAGCAGTAGGGACAGGGGAGGAGAGACCCAGTACTTC. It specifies CASSRDRGGETQYF.

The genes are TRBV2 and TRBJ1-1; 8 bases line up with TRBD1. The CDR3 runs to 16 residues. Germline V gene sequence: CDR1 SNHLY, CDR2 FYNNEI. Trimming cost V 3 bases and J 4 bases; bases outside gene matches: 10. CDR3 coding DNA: TGTGCCAGCAGTGAGCATCGGACAGGGTTGAGCACTGAAGCTTTCTTT. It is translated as CASSEHRTGLSTEAFF.

The CDR3 nucleotides read TGTGCCAGCAGCTTAGATTTCAGGGGGACTTATGGCTACACCTTC. It codes for CASSLDFRGTYGYTF. The chain is built from TRBV7-2 and TRBJ1-2; 7 bases match TRBD1. Germline V lookup: CDR1 SGHTA, CDR2 FQGNSA. Trimming removed 1 base from V and 5 bases from J; junction bases left unmatched: 7. The CDR3 extends over 15 amino acids.

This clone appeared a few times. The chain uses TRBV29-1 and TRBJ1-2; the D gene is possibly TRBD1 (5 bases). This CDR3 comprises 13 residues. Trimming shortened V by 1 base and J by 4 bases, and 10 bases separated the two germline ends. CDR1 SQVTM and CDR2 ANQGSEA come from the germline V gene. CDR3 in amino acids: CSVEAGQLYGYTF. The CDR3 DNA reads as TGCAGCGTTGAAGCCGGACAACTCTATGGCTACACCTTC. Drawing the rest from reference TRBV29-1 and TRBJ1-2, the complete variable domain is SAVISQKPSRDICQRGTSLTIQCQVDSQVTMMFWYRQQPGQSLTLIATANQGSEATYESGFVIDKFPISRPNLTFSTLTVSNMSPEDSSIYLCSVEAGQLYGYTFGSGTRLTVV.

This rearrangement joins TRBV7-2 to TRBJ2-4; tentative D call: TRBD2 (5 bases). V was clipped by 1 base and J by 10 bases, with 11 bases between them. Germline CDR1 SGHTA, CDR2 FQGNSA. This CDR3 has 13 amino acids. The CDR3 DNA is TGTGCCAGCAGCTTAGGGTCCGGACTGATTCAGTACTTC. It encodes CASSLGSGLIQYF.

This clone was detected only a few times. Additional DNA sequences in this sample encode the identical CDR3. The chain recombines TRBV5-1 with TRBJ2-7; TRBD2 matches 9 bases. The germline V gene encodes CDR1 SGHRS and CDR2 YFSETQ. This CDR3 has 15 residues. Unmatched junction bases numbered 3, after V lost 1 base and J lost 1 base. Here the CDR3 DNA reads TGCGCCAGCAGCTTGTTTAGCGGGGGATCCTACGAGCAGTACTTC. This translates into CASSLFSGGSYEQYF.

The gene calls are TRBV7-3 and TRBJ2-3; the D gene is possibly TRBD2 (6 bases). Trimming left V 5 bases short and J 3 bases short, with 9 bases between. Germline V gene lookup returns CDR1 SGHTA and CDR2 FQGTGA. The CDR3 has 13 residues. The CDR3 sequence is CASSRLETDTQYF. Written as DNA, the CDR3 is TGTGCCAGCAGCAGACTAGAGACAGATACGCAGTATTTT.

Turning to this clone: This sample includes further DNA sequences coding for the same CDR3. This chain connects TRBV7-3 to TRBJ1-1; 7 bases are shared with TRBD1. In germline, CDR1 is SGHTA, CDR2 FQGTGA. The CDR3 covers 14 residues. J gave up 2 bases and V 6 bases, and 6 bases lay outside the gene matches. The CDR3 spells CASSSTGANTEAFF. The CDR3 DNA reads TGTGCCAGCAGTTCCACAGGGGCAAACACTGAAGCTTTCTTT.